This TCR beta chain originates from a study of technical replicates of blood from several donors. Germline V lookup: CDR1 SGHNT, CDR2 YYREEE (reference sequence). The length of the CDR3 is 12 residues. J gave up 8 bases and V 9 bases, and 8 bases lay outside the gene matches. Data came from immunoSEQ multiplex PCR; TCRdb stores just in-frame clones and leaves some out. Of tens of thousands of clones in the sample, 98% were seen once. The sample was T cells isolated from PBMCs. The chain couples TRBV5-4 to TRBJ2-1; TRBD2 matches 7 bases. The receptor was derived from a human donor in good health. The CDR3 sequence: CATIDSGDEQFF. CDR3 bases: TGTGCCACCATAGACAGCGGGGATGAGCAGTTCTTC.